This TCR beta chain stems from a study of blood T cell repertoires in COVID-19. Study at large: COVID-19 samples, acute and convalescent, were from the United States, Italy and Spain.

Profiled with immunoSEQ multiplex PCR; TCRdb holds only in-frame clones, not every one. The sample has under 100,000 clones, 85% to 90% seen once. The CDR3 consists of 15 residues. V gave up 3 bases and J gave up 4 bases; unmatched junction bases: 7. Per the germline V gene, CDR1 is LNHDA and CDR2 is SQIVND (reference sequence). The chain uses TRBV19 and TRBJ1-1; 8 nucleotides agree with TRBD1. Sequencing used peripheral blood. The TCR sequence derives from a human donor in a cohort sampled during active COVID-19. CDR3 sequence: CASSIGQGRGTEAFF. The CDR3 nucleotides read TGTGCCAGTAGTATTGGACAGGGTCGCGGCACTGAAGCTTTCTTT.